This entry lists 28 T cell receptor beta chains sequenced from one sample in a study of Ad26.COV2.S vaccination and SARS-CoV-2 variants. Method: immunoSEQ multiplex PCR; TCRdb's copy keeps in-frame clones and lacks some. The data contain about 680,000 clones, about 90% of them singletons. Treatment meaning: about 20 received Ad26.COV2.S at low or high dose, single or two shots; 5 received placebo; per-sample allocation not given. Sampling occurred on day 63 after the first vaccine or placebo injection. This sample comprised peripheral blood, obtained in a trial of Ad26.COV2.S vaccine versus placebo. These receptor sequences come from a person aged 18-60 years who received the Ad26.COV2.S COVID-19 vaccine or a placebo.

The chain has TRBV12-3 or TRBV12-4 and TRBJ2-7; possible D gene TRBD2, 6 bases. The CDR3 covers 13 residues. Trimming removed 5 bases from V and 3 bases from J, with 11 bases in between. The CDR3: CASSNLGGYEQYF. For the CDR3, the DNA is TGTGCCAGCAGTAACCTGGGGGGCTACGAGCAGTACTTC.

The J gene is TRBJ2-5, the V gene TRBV2, with TRBD2 matching over 7 bases. Germline CDR1 and CDR2: SNHLY and FYNNEI. The CDR3 has 17 amino acids. V was pared by 2 bases and J by 5 bases, with 14 bases of the junction left unmatched. Written as DNA, the CDR3 is TGTGCCAGCAGTGAAATAAGGGCTAGCGGCCGTGGGGAGACCCAGTACTTC. This encodes CASSEIRASGRGETQYF.

In this sample, this clone turned up once. V and J are TRBV2 and TRBJ1-6; D unclear. The CDR3 has 14 amino acids. V was trimmed by 7 bases and J by 2 bases, leaving 9 bases between them. Germline V lookup: CDR1 SNHLY, CDR2 FYNNEI. CDR3 residues: CASTGETYNSPLHF. Written as DNA, the CDR3 is TGTGCCAGCACCGGGGAAACCTATAATTCACCCCTCCACTTT. Together with reference TRBV2 and TRBJ1-6, the CDR3 gives the full variable domain: EPEVTQTPSHQVTQMGQEVILRCVPISNHLYFYWYRQILGQKVEFLVSFYNNEISEKSEIFDDQFSVERPDGSNFTLKIRSTKLEDSAMYFCASTGETYNSPLHFGNGTRLTVT.

J is TRBJ1-4 and V is TRBV29-1; tentatively, D is TRBD1 (5 bases). V lost 4 bases and J 6 bases, leaving 9 bases between the germline ends. The CDR3 sequence is 12 residues long. Germline assignment: CDR1 SQVTM and CDR2 ANQGSEA. Written as DNA, the CDR3 is TGCAGCGTTGGAGGGGAGGATGAAAAACTGTTTTTT. It is translated as CSVGGEDEKLFF.

The V call is TRBV6-2 or TRBV6-3, the J call TRBJ1-1; TRBD1 matches at 8 bases. Germline CDR1 and CDR2: MNHEY and SVGEGT. The trim removed 6 bases at V and 4 bases at J, leaving 10 bases unmatched. There are 15 residues in the CDR3. CDR3 bases: TGTGCCAGCAGCCCCTTTGGACAGGGAGGCACTGAAGCTTTCTTT. It specifies CASSPFGQGGTEAFF.

This clone was found once. Other DNA sequences in the sample encode the same CDR3. V is TRBV6-5 and J is TRBJ1-2; no reliable D call. The ends were cut back, 0 bases at V and 0 bases at J, with 5 bases in the middle. There are 14 residues in the CDR3. Germline V gives CDR1 MNHEY, CDR2 SVGAGI. The CDR3 loop reads CASSYSTANYGYTF. The CDR3 nucleotides read TGTGCCAGCAGTTACTCGACTGCTAACTATGGCTACACCTTC.

This clone was picked up a small number of times. The J gene is TRBJ1-2, the V gene TRBV18; maybe TRBD1 (5 bases). Looked up from germline, CDR1 is KGHSH and CDR2 is LQKENI. This CDR3 comprises 17 residues. The germline V and J ends were trimmed by 6 bases and 4 bases, with 24 bases remaining between them. CDR3 residues: CASSLGPGPGTRYGYTF. The CDR3 DNA follows: TGTGCCAGCTCTCTCGGCCCGGGACCAGGAACGCGCTATGGCTACACCTTC.

A word on this clone: Other DNA sequences of this sample code for an identical CDR3. CDR3 nucleotides: TGTGCCTGGAGTGCAGGGCTAAATTCACCCCTCCACTTT. This codes for CAWSAGLNSPLHF. V is TRBV30 and J is TRBJ1-6; D is perhaps TRBD1 (5 bases). The CDR3 contains 13 residues. Germline V gives CDR1 GTSNPN, CDR2 SVGIG (reference sequence). V dropped 1 base and J dropped 7 bases, with 8 bases sitting between them.

The J gene is TRBJ2-7, the V gene TRBV3-1 (or the pseudogene TRBV3-2); D may be TRBD1 or TRBD2 (6 bases each). CDR1 and CDR2 from the germline V gene are LGHDT and YNNKEL (reference sequence). Trimming removed 0 bases at V and 3 bases at J, with 9 bases between. The CDR3 length is 14 residues. Written as DNA, the CDR3 is TGTGCCAGCAGCCAAGACAGGGGAGGCTACGAGCAGTACTTC. Translated: CASSQDRGGYEQYF.

The rearrangement joins TRBV30 to TRBJ1-1, with unresolved D. The CDR3 spans 17 residues. The germline V gene has CDR1 GTSNPN and CDR2 SVGIG (reference sequence). V lost 1 base, J lost 0 bases, and 18 bases lay in between. The CDR3 reads CAWSEGALGSLNTEAFF. The CDR3, as DNA: TGTGCCTGGAGTGAAGGCGCCCTGGGGAGCTTGAACACTGAAGCTTTCTTT.

The chain uses TRBV19 and TRBJ2-2; D unresolved. Germline V gene data show CDR1 as LNHDA and CDR2 as SQIVND (reference sequence). The CDR3 has 13 amino acids. With 3 bases removed from V and 3 bases from J, the gap between germline ends came to 5 bases. The CDR3, as DNA: TGTGCCAGTAGTATGGCACACACCGGGGAGCTGTTTTTT. It encodes CASSMAHTGELFF.

Written as DNA, the CDR3 is TGTGCCAGCAGTATAAGACCGGGACAGGGTGGCCATGAGCAGTTCTTC. Protein sequence: CASSIRPGQGGHEQFF. The chain is built from TRBV27 and TRBJ2-1; 9 nucleotides align to TRBD1. CDR1 and CDR2 from the germline V gene are MNHEY and SMNVEV (reference sequence). V shed 5 bases and J 8 bases; nucleotides not matched to a gene: 13. The CDR3 totals 16 residues.

This clone was picked up a small number of times. This chain uses TRBV19 with TRBJ1-6; unclear D gene. This CDR3 contains 13 residues. CDR1 is LNHDA, CDR2 SQIVND, per germline (reference sequence). Between the trimmed V and J ends, which lost 9 bases and 7 bases, there was a span of 13 bases. The CDR3 reads CASLSERNSPLHF. In DNA form, the CDR3 reads TGTGCCAGCCTGTCAGAGAGAAATTCACCCCTCCACTTT.

The V and J genes are TRBV9 and TRBJ1-3; D not certain. The ends were cut back, 4 bases at V and 0 bases at J, with 11 bases in the middle. From germline, CDR1 is SGDLS and CDR2 YYNGEE. CDR3 length: 15 amino acids. The DNA of the CDR3 is TGTGCCAGCAGCCTAAATCCTAGCTCTGGAAACACCATATATTTT. This gives the protein CASSLNPSSGNTIYF.

The CDR3 sequence: CASSYYRRSAYEQYF. The CDR3 region has the DNA TGTGCCAGCAGTTACTACCGACGTTCTGCCTACGAGCAGTACTTC. The rearrangement joins TRBV6-6 to TRBJ2-7, with D uncertain. The CDR3 is 15 residues long. V was clipped by 1 base and J by 2 bases, with 12 bases between them. Germline-derived CDR1 and CDR2 are MNHNY and SVGAGI (reference sequence).

This clone was recorded only once. The chain uses TRBV7-9 and TRBJ1-1; D possibly corresponds to TRBD1 (5 bases). V shed 1 base and J shed 3 bases, with 15 bases lying between them. Germline assignment: CDR1 SEHNR and CDR2 FQNEAQ (reference sequence). This CDR3 has 16 residues. The CDR3 DNA reads TGTGCCAGCAGCTTAGGCTGGGGCAGAGGGGACACTGAAGCTTTCTTT. This translates into CASSLGWGRGDTEAFF.

V and J are TRBV6-5 and TRBJ1-1; TRBD1 is a possible D gene (5 bases). This CDR3 has 14 amino acids. Per germline, CDR1 MNHEY and CDR2 SVGAGI. The V end lost 5 bases, the J end lost 4 bases, and 14 bases lay between the germline ends. CDR3 residues: CASSPGSPFTEAFF. The CDR3 bases are TGTGCCAGCAGTCCAGGGAGCCCATTCACTGAAGCTTTCTTT.

The J gene is TRBJ1-5, the V gene TRBV27, with 7 bases aligning to TRBD1. The germline V gene encodes CDR1 MNHEY and CDR2 SMNVEV (reference sequence). Trimming at V came to 3 bases and at J to 3 bases, leaving 2 bases not matched to a gene. CDR3 length equals 14 residues. CDR3 loop: CASSFRGHNQPQHF. CDR3 DNA: TGTGCCAGCAGTTTTAGGGGGCACAATCAGCCCCAGCATTTT.

The chain employs TRBV18 and TRBJ1-5, with D perhaps matching TRBD1 (5 bases). Germline lookup yields CDR1 KGHSH and CDR2 LQKENI. Trimming removed 5 bases from V and 5 bases from J, with 19 bases in between. This CDR3 contains 16 residues. As DNA, the CDR3 is TGTGCCAGCTCATCTCTATCGGGACGGAAGGATCAGCCCCAGCATTTT. Translating gives CASSSLSGRKDQPQHF.

The chain recombines TRBV9 with TRBJ2-7; unclear D gene. The V gene's germline CDR1 is SGDLS and CDR2 YYNGEE. The CDR3 contains 12 residues. V was trimmed by 5 bases and J by 3 bases, leaving 9 bases between them. CDR3 sequence: CASSSDIYEQYF. CDR3 DNA sequence: TGTGCCAGCAGTTCCGACATCTACGAGCAGTACTTC.

V usage is TRBV19 and J usage is TRBJ2-2, with D hard to call. V lost 5 bases to trimming and J lost 5 bases, with 9 bases between them. This CDR3 contains 13 residues. Germline V gene data show CDR1 as LNHDA and CDR2 as SQIVND (reference sequence). CDR3 protein: CASSPQWTGELFF. CDR3 nucleotide sequence: TGTGCCAGTAGTCCACAATGGACCGGGGAGCTGTTTTTT.

The rearrangement links TRBV4-2 to TRBJ1-1, with D possibly matching TRBD1 (6 bases). Germline CDR1 reads LGHNA; CDR2 reads YNFKEQ. CDR3 length: 10 residues. CDR3 amino acids: CGGGGPEAFF. CDR3 nucleotides: TGTGGGGGGGGCGGCCCTGAAGCTTTCTTT.

The V gene is TRBV7-2, the J gene TRBJ2-1; D is uncertain. The V gene lost 5 bases and the J gene lost 6 bases, with 14 bases spanning the gap. Germline V lookup: CDR1 SGHTA, CDR2 FQGNSA. The CDR3 extends over 14 amino acids. The DNA for the CDR3 is TGTGCCAGCAGCATCTCGTACACAACCAATGAGCAGTTCTTC. Amino acids: CASSISYTTNEQFF.

The chain carries TRBV5-1 and TRBJ1-2, with 9 bases lining up with TRBD1. V dropped 4 bases and J dropped 2; count of bases not matched to a gene: 6. This CDR3 contains 15 residues. Germline V gives CDR1 SGHRS, CDR2 YFSETQ. The CDR3 sequence: CASSPDRGGNYGYTF. The DNA for the CDR3 is TGCGCCAGCAGCCCGGACAGGGGAGGAAACTATGGCTACACCTTC.

The CDR3 DNA reads TGTGCCAGCAGCAACTCGGGACTAGCGGGAGAGACCCAGTACTTC. Translated, it gives CASSNSGLAGETQYF. The chain carries TRBV7-2 and TRBJ2-5; TRBD2 matches 12 bases. V shed 5 bases and J 4 bases; nucleotides not matched to a gene: 5. The V gene's germline CDR1 is SGHTA and CDR2 FQGNSA. The CDR3 consists of 15 residues.

V usage is TRBV3-1 (or the pseudogene TRBV3-2) and J usage is TRBJ1-5; D call uncertain. This CDR3 has 15 residues. The V gene lost 1 base and the J gene lost 1 base, with 8 bases spanning the gap. Germline values: CDR1 LGHDT, CDR2 YNNKEL (reference sequence). CDR3 sequence (DNA): TGTGCCAGCAGCCAAGCGCCAGAGAGCAATCAGCCCCAGCATTTT. This codes for CASSQAPESNQPQHF.

The chain couples TRBV7-2 to TRBJ2-7; D unclear. Germline V gene data show CDR1 as SGHTA and CDR2 as FQGNSA. The V and J ends lost 1 base and 2 bases respectively, with 12 bases between them. The CDR3 is 15 amino acids. CDR3 loop: CASSLERRGTYEQYF. The CDR3, as DNA: TGTGCCAGCAGCTTAGAGCGTCGTGGGACCTACGAGCAGTACTTC.

The chain has TRBV7-2 and TRBJ1-2; tentatively, D is TRBD1 (5 bases). This CDR3 has 14 residues. Germline CDR1 SGHTA, CDR2 FQGNSA. V lost 5 bases and J 5 bases, leaving 15 bases between the germline ends. The CDR3 sequence: CASSPRDGGYGYTF. DNA for the CDR3: TGTGCCAGCAGCCCACGGGACGGAGGGTATGGCTACACCTTC.